This T cell receptor beta chain was identified during a study of blood T cells in healthy people across ages. Findings and caveats of the study: Per million T cells, TCR beta diversity dropped about linearly as age rose. Long-lived donors exceeded aged donors in naive CD4+ cells and diversity.

Through a sample-barcoded 5' primer and a J-beta primer mix, a second PCR was run for roughly 7 to 11 cycles. TCRdb reprocessed the 5' RACE reads with MiXCR, giving one entry per CDR3 protein. Of approximately 600,000 distinct CDR3 sequences listed, around three fifths are singletons. Per individual sample, total RNA of at least 5 micrograms was extracted. In regard to this clonotype: Its cognate antigen is unknown.

The receptor comes from a man between 60 and 75 years old in good health. Sequencing used blood.

The CDR3 nucleotides are TGCGCCAGCGGTACAGGGGCAGTCTATGGCTACACCTTC. It is translated as CASGTGAVYGYTF. This rearrangement joins TRBV5-1 to TRBJ1-2; 7 bases line up with TRBD1. The V gene end was trimmed by 7 bases and the J gene end by 4 bases; junction bases not matched to a gene: 7. The CDR3 length is 13 residues. Per the germline V gene, CDR1 is SGHRS and CDR2 is YFSETQ.